This T cell receptor beta chain was identified in a study of blood T cell repertoires in COVID-19 (dated by TCRdb to between 2020 and 2021). Regarding the complete study: Samples covering the acute and convalescent phases of COVID-19 were provided by collaborators in the United States, Italy and Spain. Where HLA class I and class II types were available, the types were taken from metadata supplied by the sample provider, not from assay-based typing. The dataset comprised deeply sampled blood TCRbeta repertoires from subjects exposed to, actively infected with, or recovered from COVID-19. The material from the prospective study consisted of cDNA or gDNA derived from T cells, B-cell-depleted T cells, or PBMCs. Samples came from the ongoing ImmuneRACE study (first 160 participants) plus 1,254 subjects from 6 global collaborators. The sample metadata nearly always contained a de-identified subject ID, COVID-19 status, age in years and sex. The repertoires were released in a freely available public database meant as a resource for research on the immune response to SARS-CoV-2. What the research found in general, with its limitations: How much clinical and demographic metadata was included differed by source and by participant, and the metadata was provided uncurated.

There are 15 amino acids in the CDR3, from cysteine to phenylalanine inclusive. Only the CDR3 region is kept as DNA, spanning 45 bases read in frame from base 1. CDR1 and CDR2, looked up from the germline V gene, are MRHNA and SNTAGT. V lost 0 bases and J lost 0 bases; the stretch between them is 8 bases long. In its sample, this clone was seen a few times. Its antigen is not yet known. Base-call qualities are not available, and no considerably larger clone is one nucleotide away. Collaborating institutions collected whole blood in K2EDTA tubes following their own protocols. For TCRbeta analysis, collaborators shipped samples as frozen whole blood, isolated PBMCs, or DNA extracted from either of those sample types. The immunoSEQ Assay, a bias-controlled multiplex PCR, was used to amplify TCRbeta CDR3 regions from genomic DNA. Per the source publication's procedure: The number of nucleated cells in each sample was estimated from the amplification of reference gene primers within the assay. Sequence reads were collapsed and filtered to measure the absolute abundance of every unique TCRbeta CDR3 rearrangement. For each sample, productive Simpson clonality was calculated as the square root of Simpson's diversity index across productive rearrangements. The table comes from immuneACCESS by way of TCRdb, which keeps in-frame sequences with V and J called. Part of the clones is missing from these tables; in studies checked, under half for an unresolved V gene and the rest for unknown reasons. V and J calls and clone size are given by that table; D and trimming were obtained from the DNA. The sample table lists 110,000 or so clones, 84% of them with a count of one. Approximately 7% of the sample comes from the top ten.

The chain employs TRBV6-4 and TRBJ2-5; the D region possibly corresponds to TRBD1 (6 bases align). The TCR originated in a woman in her forties or fifties with acute or convalescent COVID-19. Sequencing used peripheral blood. Here the CDR3 is given as CASSDSAGDQETQYF. The nucleotide sequence is TGTGCCAGCAGTGACTCGGCAGGGGACCAAGAGACCCAGTACTTC.